The 22 T cell receptor beta chains below all came from one sample that was sequenced in a study of ipilimumab plus nivolumab after autologous stem cell transplantation. Profiled with immunoSEQ multiplex PCR; TCRdb holds only in-frame clones, not every one. The repertoire holds 15,000 to 20,000 clones, with around 80% as singletons. The specimen comprised PBMCs, sampled in a trial of ipilimumab plus nivolumab as post-transplant consolidation. The source of these receptors is a male donor with diffuse large B-cell lymphoma.

CDR3 protein: CASSYDSNQPQHF. Here the CDR3 DNA reads TGTGCCAGCTCATACGATAGCAATCAGCCCCAGCATTTT. The J gene is TRBJ1-5, the V gene TRBV18, with D uncertain. Germline assignment: CDR1 KGHSH and CDR2 LQKENI. The CDR3 covers 13 residues. V was pared by 5 bases and J by 0 bases, with 5 bases between.

The J gene is TRBJ1-1, the V gene TRBV5-4; D call uncertain. Trimming took 4 bases from V and 5 from J, leaving 18 bases between them. In germline, CDR1 is SGHNT, CDR2 YYREEE (reference sequence). This CDR3 is built from 15 residues. CDR3 sequence: CASSPGEVERTEAFF. In DNA, the CDR3 is TGTGCCAGCAGCCCCGGGGAGGTGGAGAGGACTGAAGCTTTCTTT.

V is TRBV4-3 and J is TRBJ2-1; 7 bases agree with TRBD1. The CDR3 is 16 residues long. The trim removed 3 bases at V and 5 bases at J, leaving 10 bases unmatched. Germline CDR1 LGHNA, CDR2 YSLEER. The CDR3 spells CASSHQRQGSNNEQFF. CDR3 DNA: TGCGCCAGCAGCCACCAGCGACAGGGAAGCAACAATGAGCAGTTCTTC.

This clone was found once. The rearrangement joins TRBV6-5 to TRBJ2-7; 10 bases line up with TRBD1. The CDR3 contains 14 residues. V gave up 2 bases and J gave up 4 bases; unmatched junction bases: 2. The germline CDR1 and CDR2 sequences are MNHEY and SVGAGI. CDR3 in DNA: TGTGCCAGCAGTTACAGGGACAGGGGTTACGAGCAGTACTTC. It codes for CASSYRDRGYEQYF.

The chain is built from TRBV7-9 and TRBJ1-1, with D tentatively TRBD1 (6 bases). Germline V CDR1 and CDR2: SEHNR, FQNEAQ (reference sequence). V shed 1 base and J shed 1 base, with 16 bases lying between them. The CDR3 has 17 residues. The CDR3 reads CASSLDIRSGQNTEAFF. The CDR3 DNA follows: TGTGCCAGCAGCTTAGACATACGATCGGGACAGAACACTGAAGCTTTCTTT.

The rearrangement uses TRBV4-2 and TRBJ2-3, with 11 bases matching TRBD2. CDR1 LGHNA and CDR2 YNFKEQ come from the germline V gene. This CDR3 contains 18 residues. V shed 1 base, J shed 3 bases, and the junction held 9 bases outside the gene matches. CDR3 DNA: TGTGCCAGCAGCCAAGCTTTCGGTCCTAGCGGGGGGACAGATACGCAGTATTTT. It codes for CASSQAFGPSGGTDTQYF.

This sequence joins TRBV28 and TRBJ2-7; D is possibly TRBD2 (5 bases). The CDR3 is 13 amino acids. CDR1 and CDR2 from the germline V gene are MDHEN and SYDVKM. Trimming removed 7 bases from V and 2 bases from J, with 12 bases in between. CDR3 sequence (DNA): TGTGCCAGCAACGGGGTAATGGCCTACGAGCAGTACTTC. Translated, it gives CASNGVMAYEQYF.

The chain has TRBV27 and TRBJ2-5, with 10 bases fitting TRBD2. Germline values: CDR1 MNHEY, CDR2 SMNVEV (reference sequence). The CDR3 covers 16 residues. The trim removed 0 bases at V and 1 base at J, leaving 2 bases unmatched. The CDR3 reads CASSLSRTSGQETQYF. The CDR3 DNA reads as TGTGCCAGCAGTTTATCTCGGACTAGCGGCCAAGAGACCCAGTACTTC.

The chain is built from TRBV28 and TRBJ2-3; 7 positions agree with TRBD1. The CDR3 contains 15 residues. V lost 5 bases to trimming and J lost 2 bases; unmatched junction nucleotides: 7. Germline-derived CDR1 and CDR2 are MDHEN and SYDVKM. The CDR3 DNA follows: TGTGCCAGCAGTAATCCGGGACAGTACACAGATACGCAGTATTTT. It yields the protein CASSNPGQYTDTQYF.

The chain carries TRBV10-3 and TRBJ2-2; 8 bases match TRBD2. Germline loops: CDR1 ENHRY, CDR2 SYGVKD. CDR3 size: 15 residues. The V gene end was trimmed by 8 bases and the J gene end by 3 bases; junction bases not matched to a gene: 8. The CDR3 here is CAIAGGGGHTGELFF. The CDR3 DNA reads as TGTGCCATCGCGGGGGGCGGGGGGCACACCGGGGAGCTGTTTTTT.

This chain connects TRBV2 to TRBJ1-5; no firm D call. Trimming shortened V by 4 bases and J by 9 bases, and 10 bases separated the two germline ends. Germline V gene sequence: CDR1 SNHLY, CDR2 FYNNEI. This CDR3 is 12 amino acids long. The CDR3 here is CASSGAAGPQHF. In DNA, the CDR3 is TGTGCCAGCAGTGGCGCTGCAGGGCCCCAGCATTTT.

CDR3 residues: CASSFGDSLGGNTIYF. Written as DNA, the CDR3 is TGTGCCAGCAGCTTTGGGGACAGTCTGGGGGGAAACACCATATATTTT. The chain joins TRBV7-9 to TRBJ1-3; TRBD1 agrees at 7 bases. CDR3 size: 16 residues. CDR1 is SEHNR and CDR2 is FQNEAQ in the germline V gene (reference sequence). V gave up 3 bases and J gave up 4 bases; unmatched junction bases: 9.

The CDR3 coding sequence is TGTGCCAACCCCCGCCAAGGAGCCAAAAACATTCAGTACTTC. Its translation is CANPRQGAKNIQYF. This chain connects TRBV14 to TRBJ2-4; unclear D gene. Between the trimmed V and J ends, which lost 10 bases and 0 bases, there was a span of 13 bases. Germline V gene lookup returns CDR1 SGHDN and CDR2 FVKESK. The length of the CDR3 is 14 residues.

This chain uses TRBV6-5 with TRBJ2-7; D not resolved. The V gene lost 0 bases and the J gene lost 7 bases, with 7 bases spanning the gap. The CDR3 length is 12 residues. Germline CDR1 MNHEY, CDR2 SVGAGI. CDR3 nucleotides: TGTGCCAGCAGTTACTCGATCTGGGAGCAGTACTTC. Its translation is CASSYSIWEQYF.

The rearrangement joins TRBV28 to TRBJ2-5; the match to TRBD1 covers 8 bases. This CDR3 comprises 15 residues. The J segment lost 5 bases and the V segment lost 1 base, leaving 6 bases of the junction unmatched. Germline V lookup: CDR1 MDHEN, CDR2 SYDVKM. CDR3 DNA sequence: TGTGCCAGCAGTTTATTCGGGACAGGTGGGGAGACCCAGTACTTC. This encodes CASSLFGTGGETQYF.

The V and J genes are TRBV7-6 and TRBJ1-1; no reliable D call. The V end was cut by 2 bases, the J end by 6 bases, with 16 bases between. The CDR3 is made up of 15 amino acids. Germline CDR1 SGHVS, CDR2 FNYEAQ. The CDR3 DNA follows: TGTGCCAGCAGCTTATTACCATTAACCAGCTCTGAAGCTTTCTTT. Its translation: CASSLLPLTSSEAFF.

The rearrangement uses TRBV4-1 and TRBJ1-1, with a weak D call TRBD1 (6 bases). The CDR3 is made up of 15 amino acids. Trimming stripped 1 base from V and 8 bases from J, with 17 bases between. Germline V gene lookup returns CDR1 MGHRA and CDR2 YSYEKL. CDR3 residues: CASSQARGGGVEAFF. For the CDR3, the DNA is TGCGCCAGCAGCCAAGCGAGGGGGGGCGGAGTAGAAGCTTTCTTT.

The chain links TRBV7-8 to TRBJ2-7; 7 bases line up with TRBD1. Germline CDR1 and CDR2: SGHVS and FQNEAQ. The CDR3 totals 15 residues. The trim removed 5 bases at V and 1 base at J, leaving 8 bases unmatched. The CDR3 spells CASSTLPDRSYEQYF. The CDR3 DNA follows: TGTGCCAGCAGCACTTTACCGGACAGGTCCTACGAGCAGTACTTC.

The chain recombines TRBV27 with TRBJ2-7; 8 bases map to TRBD2. This CDR3 region has 15 residues. With 4 bases clipped from V and 6 bases from J, the junction kept 11 bases outside the gene matches. Germline V gene data show CDR1 as MNHEY and CDR2 as SMNVEV (reference sequence). The CDR3 sequence: CASSWAGTSIGEQYF. The CDR3 DNA reads as TGTGCCAGCAGTTGGGCCGGGACTAGTATAGGCGAGCAGTACTTC.

The chain carries TRBV7-9 and TRBJ2-3; possible D gene TRBD1, 6 bases. With 1 base removed from V and 12 bases from J, the gap between germline ends came to 11 bases. The CDR3 spans 12 residues. Germline V gives CDR1 SEHNR, CDR2 FQNEAQ (reference sequence). The DNA for the CDR3 is TGTGCCAGCAGCTTAGGGACAGATGAACAGTATTTT. Its translation: CASSLGTDEQYF.

This sequence joins TRBV5-1 and TRBJ2-7, with a tentative D call TRBD1 (6 bases). V gave up 5 bases and J gave up 4 bases, with 16 bases separating them. This CDR3 is built from 14 residues. CDR1 is SGHRS, CDR2 YFSETQ, per germline. The CDR3 region has the DNA TGCGCCAGCAGTAACGGCATCAGGGGATACGAGCAGTACTTC. Amino acid sequence: CASSNGIRGYEQYF.

The gene calls are TRBV6-4 and TRBJ2-7, with 9 positions matching TRBD1. Germline loops: CDR1 MRHNA, CDR2 SNTAGT. V lost 2 bases and J lost 2; bases outside the gene matches: 7. The CDR3 contains 16 residues. CDR3 region: CASSDPRQGETYEQYF. Here the CDR3 DNA reads TGTGCCAGCAGTGACCCCCGACAGGGGGAGACCTACGAGCAGTACTTC.